This T cell receptor (beta chain) was observed in a study of blood T cell repertoires in COVID-19. The CDR3 covers 17 residues. V gave up 5 bases and J gave up 4 bases, with 20 bases separating them. In germline, CDR1 is MNHNY, CDR2 SVGAGI (reference sequence). Clones were read by immunoSEQ multiplex PCR, and TCRdb kept only the in-frame ones, dropping some. The sample has about 350,000 clones, 80% to 90% seen once. The chain is built from TRBV6-6 and TRBJ2-2; weak D call: TRBD1 (5 bases). The specimen was peripheral blood. This receptor was obtained from a woman in her sixties or seventies with COVID-19, enrolled during active disease. CDR3 sequence reads: CASSPRVNFRGTGELFF. CDR3 DNA sequence: TGTGCCAGCAGTCCTCGGGTCAATTTTAGGGGCACCGGGGAGCTGTTTTTT.